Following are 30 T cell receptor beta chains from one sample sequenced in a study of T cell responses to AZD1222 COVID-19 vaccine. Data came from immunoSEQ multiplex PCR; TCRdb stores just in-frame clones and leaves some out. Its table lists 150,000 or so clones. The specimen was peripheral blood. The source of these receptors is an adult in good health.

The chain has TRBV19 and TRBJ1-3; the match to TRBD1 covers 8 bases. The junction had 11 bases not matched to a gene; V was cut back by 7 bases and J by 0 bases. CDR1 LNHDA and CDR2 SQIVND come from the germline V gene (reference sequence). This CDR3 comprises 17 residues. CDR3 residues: CASNVPGTGFSGNTIYF. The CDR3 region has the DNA TGTGCCAGTAATGTCCCCGGGACAGGATTCTCTGGAAACACCATATATTTT.

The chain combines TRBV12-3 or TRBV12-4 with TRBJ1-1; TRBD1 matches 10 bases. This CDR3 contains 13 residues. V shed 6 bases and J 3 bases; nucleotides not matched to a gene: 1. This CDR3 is CASRDRGHTEAFF. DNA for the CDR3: TGTGCCAGCAGAGACAGGGGGCACACTGAAGCTTTCTTT.

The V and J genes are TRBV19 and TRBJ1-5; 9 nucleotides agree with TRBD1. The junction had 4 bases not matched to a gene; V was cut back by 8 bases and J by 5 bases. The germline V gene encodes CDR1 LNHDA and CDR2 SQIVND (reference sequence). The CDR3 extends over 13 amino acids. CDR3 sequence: CASSGQGHQPQHF. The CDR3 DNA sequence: TGTGCCAGTTCTGGACAGGGGCATCAGCCCCAGCATTTT.

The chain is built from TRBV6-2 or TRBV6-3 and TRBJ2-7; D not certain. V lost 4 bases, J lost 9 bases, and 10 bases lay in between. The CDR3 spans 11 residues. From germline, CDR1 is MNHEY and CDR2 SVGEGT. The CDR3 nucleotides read TGTGCCAGCAGTTCCTCGTTCCGGCAGTACTTC. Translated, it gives CASSSSFRQYF.

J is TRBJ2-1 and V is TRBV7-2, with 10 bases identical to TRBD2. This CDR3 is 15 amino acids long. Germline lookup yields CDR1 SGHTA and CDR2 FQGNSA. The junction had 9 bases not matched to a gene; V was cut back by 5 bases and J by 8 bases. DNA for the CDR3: TGTGCCAGCAGCATCAAGCGGGGGGGCAGAGATGAGCAGTTCTTC. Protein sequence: CASSIKRGGRDEQFF.

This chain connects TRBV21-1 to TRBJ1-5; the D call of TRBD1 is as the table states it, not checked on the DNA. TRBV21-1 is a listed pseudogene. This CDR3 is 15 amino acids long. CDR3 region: CASSKGDRVDQPQHF. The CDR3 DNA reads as TGTGCCAGCAGCAAAGGGGACAGGGTCGATCAGCCCCAGCATTTT.

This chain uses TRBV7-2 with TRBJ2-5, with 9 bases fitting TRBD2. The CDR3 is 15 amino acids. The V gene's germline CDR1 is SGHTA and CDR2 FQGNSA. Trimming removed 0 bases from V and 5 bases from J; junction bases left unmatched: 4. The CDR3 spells CASSLAGTSTETQYF. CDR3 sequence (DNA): TGTGCCAGCAGCTTAGCGGGGACTAGCACGGAGACCCAGTACTTC.

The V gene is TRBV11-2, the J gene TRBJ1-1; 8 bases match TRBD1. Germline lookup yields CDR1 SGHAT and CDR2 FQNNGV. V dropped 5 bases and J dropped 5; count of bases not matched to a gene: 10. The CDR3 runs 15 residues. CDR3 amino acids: CASSRRQGSGTEAFF. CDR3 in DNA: TGTGCCAGCAGCCGTAGACAGGGGAGCGGGACTGAAGCTTTCTTT.

CDR3 coding DNA: TGTGCCAGTAGTAATAACAGGGTGGGTGAGCAGTACTTC. This codes for CASSNNRVGEQYF. This sequence joins TRBV19 and TRBJ2-7, with D possibly TRBD1 on 6 matching bases. Germline lookup yields CDR1 LNHDA and CDR2 SQIVND (reference sequence). Trimming took off 4 bases at V and 7 bases at J, with 14 bases between the two ends. The CDR3 covers 13 residues.

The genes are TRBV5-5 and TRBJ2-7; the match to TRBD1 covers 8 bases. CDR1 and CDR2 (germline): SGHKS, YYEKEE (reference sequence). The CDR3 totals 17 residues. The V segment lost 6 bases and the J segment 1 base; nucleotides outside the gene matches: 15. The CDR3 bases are TGTGCCAGCACCTTTATGACAGGGGCGACAGCGTCCTACGAGCAGTACTTC. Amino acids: CASTFMTGATASYEQYF.

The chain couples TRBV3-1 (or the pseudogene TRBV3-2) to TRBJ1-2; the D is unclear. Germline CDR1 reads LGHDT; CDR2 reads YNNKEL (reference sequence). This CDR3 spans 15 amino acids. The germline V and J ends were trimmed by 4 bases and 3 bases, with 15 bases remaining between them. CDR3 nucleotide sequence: TGTGCCAGCAGCCCTCAAGGAGGGTCTCACTATGGCTACACCTTC. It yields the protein CASSPQGGSHYGYTF.

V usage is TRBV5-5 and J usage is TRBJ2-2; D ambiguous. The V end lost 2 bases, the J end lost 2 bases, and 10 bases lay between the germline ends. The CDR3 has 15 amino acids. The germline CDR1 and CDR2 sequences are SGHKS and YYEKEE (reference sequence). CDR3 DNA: TGTGCCAGCAGCTTCGGTAACGTTAACACCGGGGAGCTGTTTTTT. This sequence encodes CASSFGNVNTGELFF.

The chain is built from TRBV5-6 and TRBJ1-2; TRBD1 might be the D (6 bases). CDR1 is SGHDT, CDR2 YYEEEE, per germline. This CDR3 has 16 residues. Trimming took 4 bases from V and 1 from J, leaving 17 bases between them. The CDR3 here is CASSPREGDFNYGYTF. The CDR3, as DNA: TGTGCCAGCAGCCCAAGGGAGGGGGATTTTAACTATGGCTACACCTTC.

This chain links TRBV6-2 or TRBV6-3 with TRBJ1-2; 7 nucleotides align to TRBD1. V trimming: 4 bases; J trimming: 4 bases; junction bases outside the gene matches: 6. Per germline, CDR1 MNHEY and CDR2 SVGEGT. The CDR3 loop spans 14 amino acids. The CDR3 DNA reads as TGTGCCAGCAGTTGGACAGGTGATTTCTATGGCTACACCTTC. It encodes CASSWTGDFYGYTF.

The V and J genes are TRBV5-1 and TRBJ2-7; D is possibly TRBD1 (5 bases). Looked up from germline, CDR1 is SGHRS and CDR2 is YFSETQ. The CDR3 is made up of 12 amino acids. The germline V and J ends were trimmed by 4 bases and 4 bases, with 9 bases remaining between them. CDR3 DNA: TGCGCCAGCAGCGGTGCAGGGTACGAGCAGTACTTC. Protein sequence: CASSGAGYEQYF.

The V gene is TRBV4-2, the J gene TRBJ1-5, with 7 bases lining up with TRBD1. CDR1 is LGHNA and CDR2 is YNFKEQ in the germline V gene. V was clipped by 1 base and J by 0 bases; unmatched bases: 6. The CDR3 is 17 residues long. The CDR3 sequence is CASSQGEQGYSNQPQHF. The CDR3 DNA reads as TGTGCCAGCAGCCAAGGGGAACAGGGGTATAGCAATCAGCCCCAGCATTTT.

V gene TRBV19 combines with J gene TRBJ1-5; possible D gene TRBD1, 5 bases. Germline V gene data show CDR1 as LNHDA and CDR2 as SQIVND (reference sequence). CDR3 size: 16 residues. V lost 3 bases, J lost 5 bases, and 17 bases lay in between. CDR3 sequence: CASSMLRGVRDQPQHF. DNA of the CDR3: TGTGCCAGTAGTATGTTGCGGGGCGTGCGGGATCAGCCCCAGCATTTT.

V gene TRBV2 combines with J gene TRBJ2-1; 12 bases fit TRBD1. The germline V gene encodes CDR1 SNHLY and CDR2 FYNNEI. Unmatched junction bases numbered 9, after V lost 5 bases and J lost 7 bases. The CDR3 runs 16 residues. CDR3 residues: CASSYPGTGGMNEQFF. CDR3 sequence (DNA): TGTGCCAGCAGTTACCCCGGGACAGGGGGCATGAATGAGCAGTTCTTC. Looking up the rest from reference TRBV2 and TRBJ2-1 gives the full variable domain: EPEVTQTPSHQVTQMGQEVILRCVPISNHLYFYWYRQILGQKVEFLVSFYNNEISEKSEIFDDQFSVERPDGSNFTLKIRSTKLEDSAMYFCASSYPGTGGMNEQFFGPGTRLTVL.

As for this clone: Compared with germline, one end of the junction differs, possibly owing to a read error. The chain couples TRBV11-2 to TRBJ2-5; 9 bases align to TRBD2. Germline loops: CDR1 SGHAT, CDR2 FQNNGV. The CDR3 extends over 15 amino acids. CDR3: CASCFVIAGGETQYF. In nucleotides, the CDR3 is TGTGCCAGCTGCTTTGTTATCGCGGGGGGGGAGACCCAGTACTTC.

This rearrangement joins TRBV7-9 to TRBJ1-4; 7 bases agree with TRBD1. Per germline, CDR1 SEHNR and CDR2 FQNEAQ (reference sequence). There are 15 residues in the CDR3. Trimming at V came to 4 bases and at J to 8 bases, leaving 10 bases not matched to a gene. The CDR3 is CASSSSRTGREKLFF. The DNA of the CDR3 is TGTGCCAGCAGCTCCTCTCGGACAGGAAGGGAAAAACTGTTTTTT.

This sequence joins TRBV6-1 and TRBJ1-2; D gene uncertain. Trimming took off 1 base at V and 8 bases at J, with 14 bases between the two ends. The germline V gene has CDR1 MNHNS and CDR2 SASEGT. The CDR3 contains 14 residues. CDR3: CASSEDLTSRGYTF. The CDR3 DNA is TGTGCCAGCAGTGAAGACCTAACTTCCCGGGGCTACACCTTC.

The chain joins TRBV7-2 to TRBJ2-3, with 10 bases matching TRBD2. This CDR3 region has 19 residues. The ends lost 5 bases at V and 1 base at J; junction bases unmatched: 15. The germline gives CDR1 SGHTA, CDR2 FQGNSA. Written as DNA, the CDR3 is TGTGCCAGCAGCCCAGGTTCGAGCGGGGGGGCTTTTGGCACAGATACGCAGTATTTT. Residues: CASSPGSSGGAFGTDTQYF.

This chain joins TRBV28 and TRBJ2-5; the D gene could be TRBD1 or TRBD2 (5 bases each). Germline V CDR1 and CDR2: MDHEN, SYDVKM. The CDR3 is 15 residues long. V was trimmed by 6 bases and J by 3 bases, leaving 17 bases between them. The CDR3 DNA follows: TGTGCCAGCAGCACCCTGGGACGCCAGGAAGAGACCCAGTACTTC. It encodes CASSTLGRQEETQYF.

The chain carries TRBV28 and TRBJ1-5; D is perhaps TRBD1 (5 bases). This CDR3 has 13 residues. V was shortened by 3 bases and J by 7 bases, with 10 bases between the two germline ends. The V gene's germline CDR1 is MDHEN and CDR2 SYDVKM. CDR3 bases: TGTGCCAGCAGTTTTGGGACCCAGCAGCCCCAGCATTTT. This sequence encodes CASSFGTQQPQHF. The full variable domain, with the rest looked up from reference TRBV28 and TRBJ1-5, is DVKVTQSSRYLVKRTGEKVFLECVQDMDHENMFWYRQDPGLGLRLIYFSYDVKMKEKGDIPEGYSVSREKKERFSLILESASTNQTSMYLCASSFGTQQPQHFGDGTRLSIL.

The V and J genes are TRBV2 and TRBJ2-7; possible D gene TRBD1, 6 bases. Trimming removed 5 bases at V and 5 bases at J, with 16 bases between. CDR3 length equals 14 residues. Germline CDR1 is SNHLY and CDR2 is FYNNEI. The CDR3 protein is CASSLTGQGDEQYF. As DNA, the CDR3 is TGTGCCAGCAGTCTGACAGGCCAAGGGGACGAGCAGTACTTC.

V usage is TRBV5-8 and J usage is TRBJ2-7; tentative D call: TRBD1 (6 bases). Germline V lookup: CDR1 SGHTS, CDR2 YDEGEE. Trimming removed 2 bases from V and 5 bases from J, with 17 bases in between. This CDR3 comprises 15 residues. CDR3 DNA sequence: TGTGCCAGCAGCTTCCAACAGGGACCCTTCAACGAGCAGTACTTC. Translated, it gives CASSFQQGPFNEQYF. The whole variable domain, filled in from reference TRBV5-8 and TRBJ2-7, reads EAGVTQSPTHLIKTRGQQATLRCSPISGHTSVYWYQQALGLGLQFLLWYDEGEERNRGNFPPRFSGRQFPNYSSELNVNALELEDSALYLCASSFQQGPFNEQYFGPGTRLTVT.

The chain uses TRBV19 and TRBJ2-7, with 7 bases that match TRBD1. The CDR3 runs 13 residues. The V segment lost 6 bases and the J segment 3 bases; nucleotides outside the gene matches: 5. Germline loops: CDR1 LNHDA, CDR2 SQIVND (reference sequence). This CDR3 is CASSPGTVYEQYF. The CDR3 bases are TGTGCCAGTAGCCCCGGGACAGTCTACGAGCAGTACTTC.

In DNA, the CDR3 is TGTGCCAGCAGCTTGGGACAGGGTAGCACAGATACGCAGTATTTT. It encodes CASSLGQGSTDTQYF. The chain joins TRBV11-2 to TRBJ2-3, with 9 bases matching TRBD1. Germline loops: CDR1 SGHAT, CDR2 FQNNGV. J lost 0 bases, V lost 3 bases, and 1 base had no gene match. This CDR3 contains 15 residues.

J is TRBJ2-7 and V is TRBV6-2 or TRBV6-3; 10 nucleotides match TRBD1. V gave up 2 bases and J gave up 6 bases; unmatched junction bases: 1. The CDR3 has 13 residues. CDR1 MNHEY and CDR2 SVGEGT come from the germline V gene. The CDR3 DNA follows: TGTGCCAGCAGTTACCGGACAGGGGGCGAGCAGTACTTC. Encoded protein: CASSYRTGGEQYF.

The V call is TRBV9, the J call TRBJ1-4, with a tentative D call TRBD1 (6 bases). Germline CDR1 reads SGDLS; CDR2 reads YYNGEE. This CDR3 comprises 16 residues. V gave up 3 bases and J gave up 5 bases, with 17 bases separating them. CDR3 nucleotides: TGTGCCAGCAGCGAGGGAGAGACAGGAGGAAATGAAAAACTGTTTTTT. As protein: CASSEGETGGNEKLFF.